Below, 15 T cell receptor beta chains from the same sample are listed, as sequenced in a study of T cell responses to AZD1222 COVID-19 vaccine. Data came from immunoSEQ multiplex PCR; TCRdb stores just in-frame clones and leaves some out. The data hold 110,000 to 150,000 clones, with around 90% observed a single time. Source: peripheral blood, taken on day 0 of AZD1222 vaccination. The receptors originated from an adult in good health.

The chain is built from TRBV6-6 and TRBJ1-5; 7 bases line up with TRBD1. Germline CDR1 is MNHNY and CDR2 is SVGAGI (reference sequence). J lost 2 bases, V lost 5 bases, and 6 bases had no gene match. CDR3 length: 15 amino acids. The CDR3 here is CASSVGGGGNQPQHF. In nucleotides, the CDR3 is TGTGCCAGCAGTGTAGGGGGCGGAGGCAATCAGCCCCAGCATTTT.

The V and J genes are TRBV24-1 and TRBJ2-3; D unclear. The germline V and J ends were trimmed by 5 bases and 1 base, with 9 bases remaining between them. Germline loops: CDR1 KGHDR, CDR2 SFDVKD. The CDR3 has 14 residues. CDR3 DNA: TGTGCCACCAGTGGTGGGCCGGGCACAGATACGCAGTATTTT. It encodes CATSGGPGTDTQYF.

In this sample, this clone turned up once. This chain joins TRBV28 and TRBJ2-7, with a tentative D call TRBD2 (5 bases). The germline V gene has CDR1 MDHEN and CDR2 SYDVKM. CDR3 length: 13 residues. V lost 10 bases to trimming and J lost 9 bases, with 22 bases between them. CDR3: CAIGVQTGVGQYF. The CDR3 DNA sequence: TGTGCCATCGGGGTTCAAACTGGAGTTGGGCAGTACTTC.

This clone has more than one count but fewer than ten. This sequence joins TRBV5-1 and TRBJ2-2; 9 positions agree with TRBD2. CDR3 size: 16 residues. Trimming removed 0 bases from V and 7 bases from J; junction bases left unmatched: 7. Looked up from germline, CDR1 is SGHRS and CDR2 is YFSETQ. CDR3 sequence reads: CASSLGASGISGELFF. The CDR3 nucleotides are TGCGCCAGCAGCTTGGGGGCTAGCGGGATAAGCGGGGAGCTGTTTTTT.

This chain uses TRBV18 with TRBJ1-4; no reliable D call. This CDR3 has 15 amino acids. The germline V gene encodes CDR1 KGHSH and CDR2 LQKENI. Trimming stripped 6 bases from V and 3 bases from J, with 14 bases between. DNA of the CDR3: TGTGCCAGCTCTCGATGGGTGAGGGCTAATGAAAAACTGTTTTTT. Its translation is CASSRWVRANEKLFF.

This clone was detected a few times. The chain recombines TRBV19 with TRBJ1-1; 10 nucleotides line up with TRBD1. This CDR3 contains 15 residues. Unmatched junction bases numbered 9, after V lost 8 bases and J lost 3 bases. The germline CDR1 and CDR2 sequences are LNHDA and SQIVND (reference sequence). CDR3: CASHQLTGGYTEAFF. In nucleotides, the CDR3 is TGTGCCAGTCACCAGTTGACAGGGGGCTACACTGAAGCTTTCTTT.

V usage is TRBV4-1 and J usage is TRBJ2-1; D is undetermined. V gave up 2 bases and J gave up 9 bases, with 8 bases separating them. The germline V gene encodes CDR1 MGHRA and CDR2 YSYEKL. This CDR3 contains 12 residues. CDR3 loop: CASSQPMGEQFF. CDR3 in DNA: TGCGCCAGCAGCCAACCCATGGGTGAGCAGTTCTTC.

The CDR3 coding sequence is TGTGCCAGCAGTTACGTTTCAGGGAGCTCCTACGAGCAGTACTTC. This gives the protein CASSYVSGSSYEQYF. The rearrangement links TRBV6-2 or TRBV6-3 to TRBJ2-7; perhaps D is TRBD1 or TRBD2 (5 bases each). V was trimmed by 2 bases and J by 0 bases, leaving 11 bases between them. Germline V CDR1 and CDR2: MNHEY, SVGEGT. The CDR3 spans 15 residues.

This chain uses TRBV11-2 with TRBJ1-1, with TRBD1 as a possible D gene (6 bases). The CDR3 has 14 amino acids. Trimming left V 5 bases short and J 5 bases short, with 15 bases between. CDR1 is SGHAT and CDR2 is FQNNGV in the germline V gene. The CDR3 DNA reads TGTGCCAGCAGCGCCTACAGGGAAGAGACTGAAGCTTTCTTT. This gives the protein CASSAYREETEAFF. The variable domain in full, completed from reference TRBV11-2 and TRBJ1-1, reads EAGVAQSPRYKIIEKRQSVAFWCNPISGHATLYWYQQILGQGPKLLIQFQNNGVVDDSQLPKDRFSAERLKGVDSTLKIQPAKLEDSAVYLCASSAYREETEAFFGQGTRLTVV.

The chain is built from TRBV19 and TRBJ1-3; 8 nucleotides agree with TRBD1. The V gene end was trimmed by 8 bases and the J gene end by 0 bases; junction bases not matched to a gene: 3. The CDR3 length is 14 residues. Per germline, CDR1 LNHDA and CDR2 SQIVND (reference sequence). In nucleotides, the CDR3 is TGTGCCAGTTCAGACAGGGGCTCTGGAAACACCATATATTTT. This encodes CASSDRGSGNTIYF. Filled out from reference TRBV19 and TRBJ1-3, the complete variable domain reads DGGITQSPKYLFRKEGQNVTLSCEQNLNHDAMYWYRQDPGQGLRLIYYSQIVNDFQKGDIAEGYSVSREKKESFPLTVTSAQKNPTAFYLCASSDRGSGNTIYFGEGSWLTVV.

As regards this clone: This specimen includes other DNA sequences encoding the same CDR3. CDR3 region: CASSSGRSNEKLFF. The CDR3 DNA reads as TGCGCCAGCAGCTCAGGGCGCTCGAATGAAAAACTGTTTTTT. The chain carries TRBV5-1 and TRBJ1-4; tentative D call: TRBD1 (5 bases). The V gene's germline CDR1 is SGHRS and CDR2 YFSETQ. Trimming took 3 bases from V and 5 from J, leaving 11 bases between them. CDR3 size: 14 residues.

The rearrangement joins TRBV4-1 to TRBJ2-2, with D possibly being TRBD1 or TRBD2 (6 bases each). Between the trimmed V and J ends, which lost 4 bases and 6 bases, there was a span of 21 bases. From germline, CDR1 is MGHRA and CDR2 YSYEKL. The CDR3 runs to 17 residues. The CDR3 DNA reads TGCGCCAGCAGCCCCGGAGGGGGGTCAATAAATGCCGGGGAGCTGTTTTTT. Its protein product is CASSPGGGSINAGELFF.

The chain employs TRBV7-9 and TRBJ2-3, with D possibly TRBD2 on 6 matching bases. Germline assignment: CDR1 SEHNR and CDR2 FQNEAQ (reference sequence). Deletions cut 5 bases from V and 6 bases from J, with 18 bases between. This CDR3 comprises 15 residues. The CDR3 bases are TGTGCCAGCAGCATCGGACGGACCGCGGGGGATACGCAGTATTTT. It specifies CASSIGRTAGDTQYF.

The genes are TRBV19 and TRBJ1-1; no firm D call. V lost 11 bases to trimming and J lost 0 bases, with 16 bases between them. Per germline, CDR1 LNHDA and CDR2 SQIVND (reference sequence). The CDR3 length is 14 residues. For the CDR3, the DNA is TGTGCCCCTATGGGCCTTCCCCTGAACACTGAAGCTTTCTTT. It encodes CAPMGLPLNTEAFF.

The chain is built from TRBV6-5 and TRBJ2-7; TRBD1 aligns across 7 bases. The V and J ends lost 6 bases and 6 bases, in that order; junction bases with no gene match: 11. The CDR3 is 14 amino acids. Looked up from germline, CDR1 is MNHEY and CDR2 is SVGAGI. The CDR3 DNA is TGTGCCAGCAGCCCAGACAGGGTATCGGTCGAGCAGTACTTC. As protein: CASSPDRVSVEQYF.